This passage covers 8 T cell receptor beta chains from one sample sequenced in a study of blood T cell repertoires in COVID-19. Clones were sequenced by immunoSEQ multiplex PCR, and TCRdb holds only the in-frame ones, with some missing. This table has about 85,000 clones, roughly nine tenths appearing once. The material sequenced was peripheral blood. The receptors stem from a man in his sixties with acute or convalescent COVID-19.

V and J are TRBV5-4 and TRBJ2-7, with a tentative D call TRBD1 (5 bases). The CDR3 consists of 14 residues. CDR1 SGHNT and CDR2 YYREEE come from the germline V gene (reference sequence). The V end was cut by 10 bases, the J end by 0 bases, with 17 bases between. The CDR3 loop reads CAWVGDVSSYEQYF. The CDR3 DNA sequence: TGTGCCTGGGTAGGGGATGTCAGCTCCTACGAGCAGTACTTC.

V is TRBV6-2 or TRBV6-3 and J is TRBJ1-2; 7 bases map to TRBD1. The ends lost 5 bases at V and 0 bases at J; junction bases unmatched: 3. The CDR3 loop spans 14 amino acids. CDR1 is MNHEY, CDR2 SVGEGT, per germline. DNA for the CDR3: TGTGCCAGCAGTAGGACAGGAGCTAACTATGGCTACACCTTC. Its protein product is CASSRTGANYGYTF.

V and J are TRBV6-5 and TRBJ2-3; D is undetermined. This CDR3 region has 13 residues. Germline loops: CDR1 MNHEY, CDR2 SVGAGI. The V gene lost 4 bases and the J gene lost 3 bases, with 8 bases spanning the gap. The CDR3 DNA follows: TGTGCCAGCAGTTTGACGGGTACAGATACGCAGTATTTT. It specifies CASSLTGTDTQYF.

This rearrangement joins TRBV5-1 to TRBJ2-5; 12 bases agree with TRBD2. Germline CDR1 and CDR2: SGHRS and YFSETQ. CDR3 size: 16 residues. The V and J ends lost 4 bases and 5 bases, in that order; junction bases with no gene match: 9. The CDR3 is CASSKNLAGGLETQYF. In DNA, the CDR3 is TGCGCCAGCAGCAAAAATCTAGCGGGGGGGTTGGAGACCCAGTACTTC.

V gene TRBV29-1 combines with J gene TRBJ1-4; 7 nucleotides match TRBD1. The germline gives CDR1 SQVTM, CDR2 ANQGSEA. The V gene end was trimmed by 6 bases and the J gene end by 8 bases; junction bases not matched to a gene: 6. This CDR3 region has 12 residues. CDR3 nucleotides: TGCAGCGTCATCGGGACAGACGAAAAACTGTTTTTT. This encodes CSVIGTDEKLFF.

The V and J genes are TRBV9 and TRBJ2-5, with TRBD2 identical over 9 bases. CDR1 is SGDLS and CDR2 is YYNGEE in the germline V gene. The V segment lost 7 bases and the J segment 1 base; nucleotides outside the gene matches: 5. The CDR3 consists of 14 residues. In DNA, the CDR3 is TGTGCCAGCGGGGCGGGGGGGCCCCAAGAGACCCAGTACTTC. Protein: CASGAGGPQETQYF.

The chain recombines TRBV7-2 with TRBJ2-5, with D possibly matching TRBD2 (6 bases). CDR3 length: 14 residues. Germline assignment: CDR1 SGHTA and CDR2 FQGNSA. Trimming took off 8 bases at V and 2 bases at J, with 15 bases between the two ends. CDR3 residues: CASGRGTFQETQYF. The CDR3 nucleotides read TGTGCCAGCGGCCGCGGGACCTTTCAAGAGACCCAGTACTTC.

The J gene is TRBJ2-2, the V gene TRBV19; tentatively, D is TRBD1 (6 bases). CDR3 length: 12 amino acids. Per germline, CDR1 LNHDA and CDR2 SQIVND (reference sequence). Trimming removed 6 bases at V and 6 bases at J, with 8 bases between. The chain's CDR3 is CASSRGAGELFF. CDR3 coding DNA: TGTGCCAGTAGCAGGGGCGCCGGGGAGCTGTTTTTT. Full variable domain (rest looked up from reference TRBV19 and TRBJ2-2): DGGITQSPKYLFRKEGQNVTLSCEQNLNHDAMYWYRQDPGQGLRLIYYSQIVNDFQKGDIAEGYSVSREKKESFPLTVTSAQKNPTAFYLCASSRGAGELFFGEGSRLTVL.